A single T cell receptor beta chain is shown here with its context. The table came from immunoSEQ multiplex PCR; TCRdb's copy has only in-frame clones and leaves some out. The sample records hundreds of clones, 78% being singletons. The CDR3 is made up of 15 amino acids. Trimming removed 0 bases from V and 2 bases from J, with 10 bases in between. CDR1 and CDR2 from the germline V gene are SEHNR and FQNEAQ (reference sequence). The sample comes from a study of tissue T cells after allogeneic stem cell transplantation. Looking at the study overall: Pathologist H&E review favored samples with visible lymphocytes for sequencing among multiple samples.

Autopsy tissues included GI tract, liver, skin and lymphoid organs. The receptor comes from a female patient aged 18 to 49 with steroid-refractory graft-versus-host disease after an allogeneic stem cell transplant. A share of the T cells may be of graft donor origin. The genes are TRBV7-9 and TRBJ2-5; TRBD2 might be the D (6 bases). This specimen consisted of liver tissue, obtained at autopsy. The DNA for the CDR3 is TGTGCCAGCAGCTTAGCGAGGGAGGAGCAAGAGACCCAGTACTTC. Its protein is CASSLAREEQETQYF.